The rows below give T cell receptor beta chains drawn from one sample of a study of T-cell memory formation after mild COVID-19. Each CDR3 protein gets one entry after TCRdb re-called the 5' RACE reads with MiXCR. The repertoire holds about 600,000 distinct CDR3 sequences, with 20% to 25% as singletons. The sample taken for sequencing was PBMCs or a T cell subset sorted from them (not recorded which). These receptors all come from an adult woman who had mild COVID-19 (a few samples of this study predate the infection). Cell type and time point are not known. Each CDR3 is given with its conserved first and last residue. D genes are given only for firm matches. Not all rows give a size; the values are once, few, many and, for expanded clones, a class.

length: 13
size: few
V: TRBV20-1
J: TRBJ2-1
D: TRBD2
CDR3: CSVSGGRRSEQFF
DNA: TGCAGTGTTAGCGGGGGGCGGAGATCTGAGCAGTTCTTC

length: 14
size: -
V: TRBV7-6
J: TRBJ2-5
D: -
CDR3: CASRPDPRGETQYF
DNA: TGTGCCAGCAGACCCGACCCGAGGGGGGAGACCCAGTACTTC

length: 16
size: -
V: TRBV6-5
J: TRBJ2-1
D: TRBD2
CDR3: CASSSPRLAGDNEQFF
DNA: TGTGCCAGCAGTTCCCCCCGACTAGCGGGAGACAATGAGCAGTTCTTC

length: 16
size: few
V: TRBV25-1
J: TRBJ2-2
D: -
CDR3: CASAQGGGANTGELFF
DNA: TGTGCCAGCGCTCAGGGAGGGGGAGCGAACACCGGGGAGCTGTTTTTT

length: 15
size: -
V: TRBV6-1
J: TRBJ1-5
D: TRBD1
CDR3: CASSPDRGWNQPQHF
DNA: TGTGCCAGCAGTCCAGACAGGGGATGGAATCAGCCCCAGCATTTT

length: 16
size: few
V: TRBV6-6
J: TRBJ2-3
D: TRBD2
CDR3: CASTRSGSSGTDTQYF
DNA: TGTGCCAGCACCCGTAGCGGGAGTAGCGGGACAGATACGCAGTATTTT

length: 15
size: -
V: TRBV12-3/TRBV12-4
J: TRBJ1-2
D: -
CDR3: CASSFPRTEVYGYTF
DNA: TGTGCCAGCAGTTTCCCTCGGACGGAAGTCTATGGCTACACCTTC

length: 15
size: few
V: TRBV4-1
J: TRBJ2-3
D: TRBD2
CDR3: CASSQVGLDTDTQYF
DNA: TGCGCCAGCAGCCAAGTGGGACTAGACACAGATACGCAGTATTTT

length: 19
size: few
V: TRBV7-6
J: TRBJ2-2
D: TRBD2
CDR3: CASSPRTSGRVSDTGELFF
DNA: TGTGCCAGCAGCCCGCGGACTAGCGGGAGAGTATCCGACACCGGGGAGCTGTTTTTT

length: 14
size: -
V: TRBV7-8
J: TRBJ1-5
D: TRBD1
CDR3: CASSVQGAGQPQHF
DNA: TGTGCCAGCAGCGTACAGGGGGCGGGTCAGCCCCAGCATTTT

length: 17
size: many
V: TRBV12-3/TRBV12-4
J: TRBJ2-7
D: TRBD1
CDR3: CASSPSGDRIRSGEQYF
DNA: TGTGCCAGCAGCCCGAGTGGGGACAGAATTCGATCGGGCGAGCAGTACTTC

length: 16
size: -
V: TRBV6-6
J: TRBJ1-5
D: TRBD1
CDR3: CASSRQGSISNQPQHF
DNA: TGTGCCAGCAGTAGACAGGGATCAATTAGCAATCAGCCCCAGCATTTT

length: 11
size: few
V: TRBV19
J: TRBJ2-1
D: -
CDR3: CASTTRYEQFF
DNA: TGTGCCAGTACCACTCGTTATGAGCAGTTCTTC

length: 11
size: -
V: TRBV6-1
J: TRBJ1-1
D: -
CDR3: CASSEPPEAFF
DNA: TGTGCCAGCAGTGAACCCCCTGAAGCTTTCTTT

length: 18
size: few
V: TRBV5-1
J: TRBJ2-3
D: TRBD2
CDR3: CASSLTPSGGAFTDTQYF
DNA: TGCGCCAGCAGCTTAACTCCCAGCGGGGGGGCGTTTACAGATACGCAGTATTTT

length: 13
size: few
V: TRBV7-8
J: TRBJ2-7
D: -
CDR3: CASSLDRTREQYF
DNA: TGTGCCAGCAGCTTAGATAGGACGCGGGAGCAGTACTTC

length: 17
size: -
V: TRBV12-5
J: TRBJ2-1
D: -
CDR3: CASGFRTYGTTYNEQFF
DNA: TGTGCTAGTGGTTTTCGCACATACGGGACAACCTACAATGAGCAGTTCTTC

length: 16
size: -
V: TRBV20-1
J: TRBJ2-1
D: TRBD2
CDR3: CSASDGGGATYNEQFF
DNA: TGCAGTGCTAGCGACGGCGGGGGAGCAACCTACAATGAGCAGTTCTTC

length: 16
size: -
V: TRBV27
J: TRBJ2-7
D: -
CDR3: CASSLMGKRLNYEQYF
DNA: TGTGCCAGCAGTTTGATGGGGAAACGTCTGAACTACGAGCAGTACTTC

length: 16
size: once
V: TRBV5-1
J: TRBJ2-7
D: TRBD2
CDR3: CASSSGHLAGGYEQYF
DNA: TGCGCCAGCAGCTCAGGGCATCTAGCGGGGGGCTACGAGCAGTACTTC

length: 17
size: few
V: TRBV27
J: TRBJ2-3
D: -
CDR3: CASQDVPGLLSTDTQYF
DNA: TGTGCCAGCCAAGATGTGCCGGGTCTTCTGTCAACAGATACGCAGTATTTT

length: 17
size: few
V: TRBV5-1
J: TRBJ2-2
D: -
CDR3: CASSGIPPAVNTGELFF
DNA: TGCGCCAGTTCTGGAATCCCCCCAGCGGTTAACACCGGGGAGCTGTTTTTT

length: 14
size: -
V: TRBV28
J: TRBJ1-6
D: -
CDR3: CASSSSDYNSPLHF
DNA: TGTGCCAGCAGTTCGTCAGACTATAATTCACCCCTCCACTTT

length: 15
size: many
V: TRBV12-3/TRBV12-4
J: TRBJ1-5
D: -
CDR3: CASSLEGIGNQPQHF
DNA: TGTGCCAGCAGTTTAGAGGGGATAGGCAATCAGCCCCAGCATTTT

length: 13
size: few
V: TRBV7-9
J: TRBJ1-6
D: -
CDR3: CASSLEGDSPLHF
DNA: TGTGCCAGCAGCTTAGAAGGGGACTCACCCCTCCACTTT

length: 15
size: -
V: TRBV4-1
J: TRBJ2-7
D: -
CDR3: CASSQESSVSYEQYF
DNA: TGCGCCAGCAGCCAAGAGTCCTCGGTGTCCTACGAGCAGTACTTC

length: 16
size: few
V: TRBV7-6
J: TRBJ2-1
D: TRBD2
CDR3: CASSLEVLAAYNEQFF
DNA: TGTGCCAGCAGCTTAGAAGTTCTAGCGGCATACAATGAGCAGTTCTTC

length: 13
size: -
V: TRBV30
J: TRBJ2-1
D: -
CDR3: CSFGTWSYNEQFF
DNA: TGCTCCTTCGGGACTTGGTCCTACAATGAGCAGTTCTTC

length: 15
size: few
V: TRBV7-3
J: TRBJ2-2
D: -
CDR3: CASSLSLANGGELFF
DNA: TGTGCCAGCAGCTTAAGCTTAGCGAACGGCGGGGAGCTGTTTTTT

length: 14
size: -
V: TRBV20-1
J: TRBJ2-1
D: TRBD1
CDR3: CSASFRGKIYEQFF
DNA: TGCAGTGCTAGTTTCAGGGGGAAAATCTATGAGCAGTTCTTC

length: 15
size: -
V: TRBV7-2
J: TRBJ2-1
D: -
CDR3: CASSLAGYGLPQQFF
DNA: TGTGCCAGCAGCTTAGCGGGGTACGGACTTCCTCAGCAGTTCTTC

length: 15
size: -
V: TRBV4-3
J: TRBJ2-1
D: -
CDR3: CASSQEEGALGEQFF
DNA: TGCGCCAGCAGCCAAGAGGAAGGCGCGTTGGGTGAGCAGTTCTTC

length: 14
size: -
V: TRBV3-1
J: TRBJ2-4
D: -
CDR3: CASSRRGAKNIQYF
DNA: TGTGCCAGCAGCCGTCGGGGGGCCAAAAACATTCAGTACTTC

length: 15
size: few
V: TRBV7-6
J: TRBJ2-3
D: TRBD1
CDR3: CASSLTGGAEDTQYF
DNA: TGTGCCAGCAGCTTAACAGGGGGCGCGGAAGATACGCAGTATTTT

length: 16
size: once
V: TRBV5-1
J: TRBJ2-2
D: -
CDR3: CASSRWGLPNTGELFF
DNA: TGCGCCAGCAGCCGATGGGGGCTGCCAAACACCGGGGAGCTGTTTTTT

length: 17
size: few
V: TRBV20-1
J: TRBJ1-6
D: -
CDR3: CSARAPRGGLGNSPLHF
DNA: TGCAGTGCTAGAGCCCCACGTGGGGGGCTGGGGAATTCACCCCTCCACTTT